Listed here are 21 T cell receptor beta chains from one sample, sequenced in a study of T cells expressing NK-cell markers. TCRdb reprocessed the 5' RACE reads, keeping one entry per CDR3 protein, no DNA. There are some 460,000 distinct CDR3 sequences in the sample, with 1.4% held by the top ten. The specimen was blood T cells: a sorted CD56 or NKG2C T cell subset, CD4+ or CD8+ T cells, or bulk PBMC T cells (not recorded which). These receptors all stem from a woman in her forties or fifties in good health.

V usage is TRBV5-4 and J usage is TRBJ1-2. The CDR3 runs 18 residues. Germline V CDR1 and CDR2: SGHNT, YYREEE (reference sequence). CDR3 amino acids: CASSLTFVKRATDYGYTF.

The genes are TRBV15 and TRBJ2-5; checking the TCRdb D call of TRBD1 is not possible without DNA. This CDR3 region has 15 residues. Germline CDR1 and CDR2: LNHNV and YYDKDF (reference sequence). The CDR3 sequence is CATSRGDRASGAQYF.

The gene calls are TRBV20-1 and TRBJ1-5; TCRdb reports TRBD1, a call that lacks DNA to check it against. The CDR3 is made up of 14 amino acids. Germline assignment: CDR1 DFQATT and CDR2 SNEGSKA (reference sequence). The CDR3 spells CSARTGSYNQPQHF.

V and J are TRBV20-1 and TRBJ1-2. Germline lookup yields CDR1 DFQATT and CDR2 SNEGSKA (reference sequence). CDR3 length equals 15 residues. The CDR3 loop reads CSARDLESPLGGYTF.

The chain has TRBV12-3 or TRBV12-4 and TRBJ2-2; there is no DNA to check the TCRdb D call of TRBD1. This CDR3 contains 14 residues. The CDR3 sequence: CAATTAGYTGELFF.

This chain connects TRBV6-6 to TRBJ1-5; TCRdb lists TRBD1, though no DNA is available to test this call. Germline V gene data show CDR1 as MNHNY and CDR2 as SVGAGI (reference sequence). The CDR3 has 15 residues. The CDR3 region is CASRRQSNSNQPQHF.

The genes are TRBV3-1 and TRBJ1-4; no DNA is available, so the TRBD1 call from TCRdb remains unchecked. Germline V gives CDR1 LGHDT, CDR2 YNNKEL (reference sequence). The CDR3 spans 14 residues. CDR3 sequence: CASSQQGFNEKLFF.

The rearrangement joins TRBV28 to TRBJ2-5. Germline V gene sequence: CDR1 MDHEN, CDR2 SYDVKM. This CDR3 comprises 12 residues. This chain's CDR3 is CASGPIQETQYF.

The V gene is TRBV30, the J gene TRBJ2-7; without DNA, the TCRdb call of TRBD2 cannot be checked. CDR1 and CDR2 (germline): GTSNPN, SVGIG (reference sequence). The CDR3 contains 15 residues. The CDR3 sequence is CAWSPVGGKGYEQYF.

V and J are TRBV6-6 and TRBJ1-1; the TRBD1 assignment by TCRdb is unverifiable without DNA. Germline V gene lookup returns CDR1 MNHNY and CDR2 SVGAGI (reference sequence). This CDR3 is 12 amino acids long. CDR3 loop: CASRADRGLSFF.

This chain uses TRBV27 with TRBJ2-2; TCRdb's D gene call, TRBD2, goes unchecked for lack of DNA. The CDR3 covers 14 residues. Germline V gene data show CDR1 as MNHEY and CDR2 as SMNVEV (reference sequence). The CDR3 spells CASMGLAGTGELFF.

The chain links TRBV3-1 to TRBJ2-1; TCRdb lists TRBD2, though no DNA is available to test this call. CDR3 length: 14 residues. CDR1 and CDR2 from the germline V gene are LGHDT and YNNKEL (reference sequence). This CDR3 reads CASSQMLAGREQFF.

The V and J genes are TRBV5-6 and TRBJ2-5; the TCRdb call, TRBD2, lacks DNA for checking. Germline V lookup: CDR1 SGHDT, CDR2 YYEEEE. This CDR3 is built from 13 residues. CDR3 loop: CASSLSSAETQYF.

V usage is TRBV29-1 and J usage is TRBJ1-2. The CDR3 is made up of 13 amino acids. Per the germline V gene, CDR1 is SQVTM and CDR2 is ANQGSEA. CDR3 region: CSVDDGSNYGYTF. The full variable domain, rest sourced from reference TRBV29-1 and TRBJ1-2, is SAVISQKPSRDICQRGTSLTIQCQVDSQVTMMFWYRQQPGQSLTLIATANQGSEATYESGFVIDKFPISRPNLTFSTLTVSNMSPEDSSIYLCSVDDGSNYGYTFGSGTRLTVV.

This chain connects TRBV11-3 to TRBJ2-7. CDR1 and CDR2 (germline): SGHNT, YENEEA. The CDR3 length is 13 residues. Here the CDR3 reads CASSFESADEQYF.

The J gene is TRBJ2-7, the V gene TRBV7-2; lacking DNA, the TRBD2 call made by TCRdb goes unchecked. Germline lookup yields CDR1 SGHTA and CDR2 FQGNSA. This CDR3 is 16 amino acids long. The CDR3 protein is CASSPPVGGPSYEQYF.

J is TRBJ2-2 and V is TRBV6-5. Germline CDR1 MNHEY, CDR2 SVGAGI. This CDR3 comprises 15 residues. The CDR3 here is CASSYRSSGHRELFF.

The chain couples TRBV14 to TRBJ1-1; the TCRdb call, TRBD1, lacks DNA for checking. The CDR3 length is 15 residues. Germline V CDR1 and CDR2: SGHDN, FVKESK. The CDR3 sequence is CASSQEQVYGTEAFF.

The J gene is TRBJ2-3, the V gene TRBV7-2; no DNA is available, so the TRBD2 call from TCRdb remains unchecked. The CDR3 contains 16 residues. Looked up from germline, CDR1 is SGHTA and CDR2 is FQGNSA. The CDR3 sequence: CASSLGLARTSDTQYF. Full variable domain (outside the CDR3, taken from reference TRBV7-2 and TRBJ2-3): GAGVSQSPSNKVTEKGKDVELRCDPISGHTALYWYRQSLGQGLEFLIYFQGNSAPDKSGLPSDRFSAERTGGSVSTLTIQRTQQEDSAVYLCASSLGLARTSDTQYFGPGTRLTVL.

This CDR3 is CSAPGIHSGELFF. The rearrangement uses TRBV20-1 and TRBJ2-2. This CDR3 is built from 13 residues. From germline, CDR1 is DFQATT and CDR2 SNEGSKA (reference sequence).

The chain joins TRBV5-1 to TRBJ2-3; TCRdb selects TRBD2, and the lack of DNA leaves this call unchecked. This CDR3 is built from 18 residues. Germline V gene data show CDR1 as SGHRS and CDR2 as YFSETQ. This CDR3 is CASSLGRIAGTSTDTQYF.